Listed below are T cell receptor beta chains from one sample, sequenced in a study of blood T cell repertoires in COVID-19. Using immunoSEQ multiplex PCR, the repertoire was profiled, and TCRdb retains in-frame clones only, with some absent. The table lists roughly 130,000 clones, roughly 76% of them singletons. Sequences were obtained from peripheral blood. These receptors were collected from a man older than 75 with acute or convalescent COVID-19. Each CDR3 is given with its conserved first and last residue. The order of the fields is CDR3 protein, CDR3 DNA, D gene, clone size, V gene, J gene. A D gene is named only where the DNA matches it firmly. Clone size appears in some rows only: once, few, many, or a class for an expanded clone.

CDR3 protein: CASSQQGPSSYEQYF; CDR3 DNA: TGTGCCAGCTCCCAACAGGGGCCCAGCTCCTACGAGCAGTACTTC; D gene: TRBD1; clone size: -; V gene: TRBV18; J gene: TRBJ2-7
CDR3 protein: CASSLVTSISTGELFF; CDR3 DNA: TGTGCCAGCAGCTTAGTAACTAGCATAAGCACCGGGGAGCTGTTTTTT; D gene: -; clone size: -; V gene: TRBV7-6; J gene: TRBJ2-2
CDR3 protein: CASSLIAGGRDEQFF; CDR3 DNA: TGTGCCAGCAGCTTAATAGCGGGGGGGCGGGATGAGCAGTTCTTC; D gene: TRBD2; clone size: once; V gene: TRBV7-2; J gene: TRBJ2-1
CDR3 protein: CATRQGTNTGELFF; CDR3 DNA: TGTGCCACAAGACAGGGGACGAACACCGGGGAGCTGTTTTTT; D gene: TRBD1; clone size: -; V gene: TRBV15; J gene: TRBJ2-2
CDR3 protein: CASSETQSNQPQHF; CDR3 DNA: TGTGCCAGCAGTGAAACCCAGAGCAATCAGCCCCAGCATTTT; D gene: -; clone size: -; V gene: TRBV2; J gene: TRBJ1-5
CDR3 protein: CASNPGQPQHF; CDR3 DNA: TGTGCCAGTAATCCGGGGCAGCCCCAGCATTTT; D gene: -; clone size: -; V gene: TRBV19; J gene: TRBJ1-5
CDR3 protein: CASSLVGGAEADTQYF; CDR3 DNA: TGTGCCAGCAGCTTAGTGGGGGGGGCAGAGGCGGATACGCAGTATTTT; D gene: -; clone size: -; V gene: TRBV7-2; J gene: TRBJ2-3
CDR3 protein: CASSPQGPYGYTF; CDR3 DNA: TGTGCCAGCAGTCCACAGGGACCCTATGGCTACACCTTC; D gene: -; clone size: few; V gene: TRBV28; J gene: TRBJ1-2
CDR3 protein: CASSQSRAVGGYTF; CDR3 DNA: TGCGCCAGCAGTCAATCGAGGGCTGTCGGGGGCTACACCTTC; D gene: -; clone size: -; V gene: TRBV23-1; J gene: TRBJ1-2
CDR3 protein: CASSYRRGAEAFF; CDR3 DNA: TGTGCCAGCAGCTACCGGCGGGGAGCTGAAGCTTTCTTT; D gene: -; clone size: once; V gene: TRBV6-5; J gene: TRBJ1-1
CDR3 protein: CAWSGGGASQPQHF; CDR3 DNA: TGTGCCTGGAGTGGTGGGGGGGCGAGTCAGCCCCAGCATTTT; D gene: -; clone size: -; V gene: TRBV30; J gene: TRBJ1-5
CDR3 protein: CASSFTGTGDTGELFF; CDR3 DNA: TGTGCCAGCAGCTTTACCGGGACAGGGGATACCGGGGAGCTGTTTTTT; D gene: TRBD1; clone size: -; V gene: TRBV11-2; J gene: TRBJ2-2
CDR3 protein: CASSHQTGSGYTF; CDR3 DNA: TGTGCCAGCTCACACCAAACAGGGTCGGGCTACACCTTC; D gene: -; clone size: -; V gene: TRBV18; J gene: TRBJ1-2
CDR3 protein: CSVVLAEANTGELFF; CDR3 DNA: TGCAGCGTCGTCCTAGCGGAAGCGAACACCGGGGAGCTGTTTTTT; D gene: TRBD2; clone size: medium-sized; V gene: TRBV29-1; J gene: TRBJ2-2
CDR3 protein: CASSLGQNAYEQYF; CDR3 DNA: TGCGCCAGCAGCTTGGGACAGAATGCCTACGAGCAGTACTTC; D gene: -; clone size: -; V gene: TRBV5-1; J gene: TRBJ2-7
CDR3 protein: CASSSLAQSGELFF; CDR3 DNA: TGTGCCAGCAGCTCTCTGGCACAGTCCGGGGAGCTGTTTTTT; D gene: -; clone size: -; V gene: TRBV7-2; J gene: TRBJ2-2
CDR3 protein: CASSSGQGVSAYNEQFF; CDR3 DNA: TGTGCCAGCAGCTCGGGACAGGGCGTCTCAGCATACAATGAGCAGTTCTTC; D gene: TRBD1; clone size: -; V gene: TRBV7-9; J gene: TRBJ2-1